What follows are 27 T cell receptor beta chains derived from one specimen sequenced in a study of early T cells in non-severe SARS-CoV-2 infection. TCRdb re-called the 5' RACE reads through MiXCR, storing one row per CDR3 protein. The sample gives approximately 65,000 distinct CDR3 sequences, under 13% of which show up once; around 5.8% is in the top ten. Sequencing was performed on whole blood. The receptors here all came from an adult who was a healthcare worker with PCR-confirmed SARS-CoV-2 infection or an uninfected control (not recorded which).

The chain recombines TRBV27 with TRBJ1-5, with D hard to call. CDR1 is MNHEY, CDR2 SMNVEV, per germline (reference sequence). The CDR3 consists of 14 residues. The ends were cut back, 7 bases at V and 10 bases at J, with 20 bases in the middle. The DNA for the CDR3 is TGTGCCAGCAACGGGGTTTTGGTTTCTTTACCCCAGCATTTT. It translates to CASNGVLVSLPQHF.

This clonotype was seen more than once but under ten times. The gene calls are TRBV4-3 and TRBJ2-5, with D possibly being TRBD2 (6 bases). Germline-derived CDR1 and CDR2 are LGHNA and YSLEER. Deletions cut 2 bases from V and 4 bases from J, with 17 bases between. The CDR3 spans 16 residues. CDR3 bases: TGCGCCAGCAGCCAAACCCCCTCAGGGACTCCAGAGACCCAGTACTTC. Encoded protein: CASSQTPSGTPETQYF.

This clonotype was counted at least ten times. V and J are TRBV6-2 or TRBV6-3 and TRBJ1-5; no clear D. There are 14 residues in the CDR3. Deletions cut 6 bases from V and 3 bases from J, with 12 bases between. The germline gives CDR1 MNHEY, CDR2 SVGEGT. For the CDR3, the DNA is TGTGCCAGCAGCCCATACAGACCCAATCAGCCCCAGCATTTT. Translation: CASSPYRPNQPQHF.

J is TRBJ2-1 and V is TRBV7-2; 7 positions agree with TRBD2. V shed 5 bases and J 1 base; nucleotides not matched to a gene: 5. The CDR3 loop spans 15 amino acids. Germline V gene data show CDR1 as SGHTA and CDR2 as FQGNSA. In nucleotides, the CDR3 is TGTGCCAGCAGCCTACTAGCGCAGTCCTACAATGAGCAGTTCTTC. It specifies CASSLLAQSYNEQFF.

The rearrangement links TRBV28 to TRBJ2-7; 14 nucleotides line up with TRBD2. The CDR3 has 18 residues. Trimming at V came to 3 bases and at J to 2 bases, leaving 9 bases not matched to a gene. Germline V lookup: CDR1 MDHEN, CDR2 SYDVKM. The CDR3 nucleotides are TGTGCCAGCAGTTTCCCTGGGACTAGCGGGAGCCGTACCTACGAGCAGTACTTC. Its translation is CASSFPGTSGSRTYEQYF.

This clonotype was recorded a few times. The CDR3 region has the DNA TGCGCCAGCAGTCCTCTAGCGGCTGGGGCCAACGTCCTGACTTTC. Encoded protein: CASSPLAAGANVLTF. This chain uses TRBV5-1 with TRBJ2-6, with TRBD2 matching over 7 bases. This CDR3 has 15 residues. With 5 bases clipped from V and 2 bases from J, the junction kept 4 bases outside the gene matches. Germline CDR1 is SGHRS and CDR2 is YFSETQ. Complete variable domain (other parts from reference TRBV5-1 and TRBJ2-6): KAGVTQTPRYLIKTRGQQVTLSCSPISGHRSVSWYQQTPGQGLQFLFEYFSETQRNKGNFPGRFSGRQFSNSRSEMNVSTLELGDSALYLCASSPLAAGANVLTFGAGSRLTVL.

This clonotype showed up just a few times. V and J are TRBV3-1 and TRBJ2-1, with D possibly being TRBD2 (6 bases). Germline V gene data show CDR1 as LGHDT and CDR2 as YNNKEL (reference sequence). V was pared by 4 bases and J by 10 bases, with 14 bases between. This CDR3 is built from 13 residues. The CDR3 is CASSPLTEGEQFF. DNA for the CDR3: TGTGCCAGCAGCCCACTGACGGAGGGCGAGCAGTTCTTC.

The table lists this clonotype with a few counts. The chain couples TRBV19 to TRBJ1-2, with D uncertain. The V end lost 7 bases, the J end lost 5 bases, and 11 bases lay between the germline ends. Germline CDR1 LNHDA, CDR2 SQIVND (reference sequence). The CDR3 spans 12 residues. CDR3 loop: CASKELGYGYTF. The CDR3, as DNA: TGTGCCAGTAAGGAATTGGGATATGGCTACACCTTC.

In its sample, this clonotype was seen a few times. V is TRBV24-1 and J is TRBJ2-1; D is unclear. The CDR3 is 11 amino acids. Trimming shortened V by 7 bases and J by 7 bases, and 7 bases separated the two germline ends. CDR1 KGHDR and CDR2 SFDVKD come from the germline V gene. The CDR3: CATSYANEQFF. CDR3 DNA: TGTGCCACCAGCTATGCGAATGAGCAGTTCTTC.

The V and J genes are TRBV29-1 and TRBJ2-3, with D unclear. CDR3 size: 11 residues. CDR1 is SQVTM, CDR2 ANQGSEA, per germline. Trimming stripped 4 bases from V and 3 bases from J, with 5 bases between. CDR3 coding DNA: TGCAGCGTTGCGGGTACAGATACGCAGTATTTT. Translated: CSVAGTDTQYF.

The rearrangement joins TRBV3-1 to TRBJ1-1; D perhaps matches TRBD1 (5 bases). The V gene's germline CDR1 is LGHDT and CDR2 YNNKEL (reference sequence). This CDR3 spans 14 amino acids. V was clipped by 4 bases and J by 6 bases, with 15 bases between them. CDR3 in DNA: TGTGCCAGCAGCCCGTACCTCACAGGACCTGAAGCTTTCTTT. It codes for CASSPYLTGPEAFF.

The V call is TRBV28, the J call TRBJ2-7; D is possibly TRBD2 (6 bases). The CDR3 has 15 amino acids. V was shortened by 5 bases and J by 2 bases, with 16 bases between the two germline ends. Germline lookup yields CDR1 MDHEN and CDR2 SYDVKM. CDR3: CASSRVTRGAYEQYF. The CDR3 DNA reads TGTGCCAGCAGTAGAGTCACGCGGGGTGCCTACGAGCAGTACTTC.

This clonotype was found a few times. The chain has TRBV10-3 and TRBJ2-5; maybe TRBD1 (5 bases). Germline V gene sequence: CDR1 ENHRY, CDR2 SYGVKD. The CDR3 spans 14 residues. Between the trimmed V and J ends, which lost 6 bases and 5 bases, there was a span of 16 bases. The DNA of the CDR3 is TGTGCCATCAGCCCCGGGCAGGGTAGGGAGACCCAGTACTTC. This gives the protein CAISPGQGRETQYF.

The chain combines TRBV7-2 with TRBJ2-7, with 8 bases fitting TRBD2. Germline assignment: CDR1 SGHTA and CDR2 FQGNSA. The V and J ends lost 8 bases and 4 bases, in that order; junction bases with no gene match: 4. There are 12 residues in the CDR3. The CDR3 here is CASGGGGYEQYF. The DNA of the CDR3 is TGTGCCAGCGGCGGCGGGGGGTACGAGCAGTACTTC.

This clonotype was detected a few times. The V and J genes are TRBV7-9 and TRBJ2-2; TRBD1 is a possible D gene (5 bases). V lost 5 bases, J lost 6 bases, and 7 bases lay in between. CDR3 length equals 12 residues. Per germline, CDR1 SEHNR and CDR2 FQNEAQ (reference sequence). CDR3 DNA sequence: TGTGCCAGCAGCCCAGGGCCCGGGGAGCTGTTTTTT. Encoded protein: CASSPGPGELFF. The full variable domain, with the rest looked up from reference TRBV7-9 and TRBJ2-2, is DTGVSQNPRHKITKRGQNVTFRCDPISEHNRLYWYRQTLGQGPEFLTYFQNEAQLEKSRLLSDRFSAERPKGSFSTLEIQRTEQGDSAMYLCASSPGPGELFFGEGSRLTVL.

This clonotype turned up a few times. V gene TRBV12-3 or TRBV12-4 combines with J gene TRBJ1-4, with a tentative D call TRBD1 (5 bases). Trimming took 6 bases from V and 6 from J, leaving 14 bases between them. The CDR3 is made up of 14 amino acids. CDR3 region: CASSPGQVYEKLFF. The CDR3 coding sequence is TGTGCCAGCAGCCCGGGGCAAGTTTATGAAAAACTGTTTTTT.

As for this clonotype: Germline and junction disagree at one end, which may indicate a read error. The V call is TRBV7-9, the J call TRBJ2-3; 7 positions agree with TRBD2. CDR1 is SEHNR, CDR2 FQNEAQ, per germline (reference sequence). The CDR3 runs 15 residues. The CDR3 loop reads CVSSLVRAGTDTQYF. CDR3 DNA: TGTGTCAGCAGCTTAGTCCGAGCGGGGACCGATACGCAGTATTTT.

This clonotype has only a few counts. V usage is TRBV7-3 and J usage is TRBJ2-2; no clear D. Germline CDR1 SGHTA, CDR2 FQGTGA. V lost 3 bases and J 2 bases, leaving 7 bases between the germline ends. The CDR3 is 14 residues long. The CDR3 loop is CASSFGSNTGELFF. The CDR3 DNA sequence: TGTGCCAGCAGCTTTGGCTCAAACACCGGGGAGCTGTTTTTT.

This chain connects TRBV11-2 to TRBJ2-1, with D possibly TRBD1 on 6 matching bases. The CDR3 length is 14 residues. Trimming took 5 bases from V and 5 from J, leaving 13 bases between them. Per the germline V gene, CDR1 is SGHAT and CDR2 is FQNNGV. CDR3 coding DNA: TGTGCCAGCAGCAGCCTTACAGGGAACAATGAGCAGTTCTTC. Translating gives CASSSLTGNNEQFF. Full variable domain (remainder filled in from reference TRBV11-2 and TRBJ2-1): EAGVAQSPRYKIIEKRQSVAFWCNPISGHATLYWYQQILGQGPKLLIQFQNNGVVDDSQLPKDRFSAERLKGVDSTLKIQPAKLEDSAVYLCASSSLTGNNEQFFGPGTRLTVL.

This clonotype occurred a few times. The rearrangement joins TRBV6-6 to TRBJ2-1; a possible D gene is TRBD2 (6 bases). From germline, CDR1 is MNHNY and CDR2 SVGAGI (reference sequence). Deletions cut 5 bases from V and 0 bases from J, with 14 bases between. The CDR3 is 16 amino acids. The CDR3 sequence: CASSPPGRSSYNEQFF. Here the CDR3 DNA reads TGTGCCAGCAGTCCCCCGGGGAGGAGCTCCTACAATGAGCAGTTCTTC.

This clonotype was seen ten or more times. CDR3 bases: TGTGCCAGCAGCAAAATAGGTCCCGGGAGGCTACGGGCTTTCTTT. Translated, it gives CASSKIGPGRLRAFF. This chain links TRBV21-1 with TRBJ1-1; the D segment call TRBD1 is taken from the table without a DNA check. TRBV21-1 is classified as a pseudogene. The CDR3 is made up of 15 amino acids.

This clonotype was found many times. The chain recombines TRBV2 with TRBJ2-7, with 7 bases aligning to TRBD1. Germline lookup yields CDR1 SNHLY and CDR2 FYNNEI. CDR3 length equals 12 residues. Unmatched junction bases numbered 3, after V lost 8 bases and J lost 2 bases. Here the CDR3 reads CASGDSTYEQYF. CDR3 nucleotides: TGTGCCAGCGGGGACAGTACCTACGAGCAGTACTTC.

The chain uses TRBV7-9 and TRBJ2-3, with D possibly being TRBD1 (6 bases). The CDR3 spans 15 residues. The germline V gene encodes CDR1 SEHNR and CDR2 FQNEAQ (reference sequence). V was pared by 2 bases and J by 4 bases, with 13 bases between. The CDR3 here is CASSLWQKGADTQYF. CDR3 nucleotides: TGTGCCAGCAGCTTATGGCAAAAGGGGGCAGATACGCAGTATTTT.

This clonotype turned up a few times. The J gene is TRBJ1-2, the V gene TRBV20-1; D gene uncertain. V was cut by 7 bases and J by 3 bases, with 12 bases left in between. Germline CDR1 and CDR2: DFQATT and SNEGSKA (reference sequence). CDR3 length equals 12 residues. Written as DNA, the CDR3 is TGCAGTGTTCGCAATTGGGACTATGGCTACACCTTC. Amino acid sequence: CSVRNWDYGYTF.

This clonotype was detected a few times. The rearrangement links TRBV20-1 to TRBJ1-4, with D possibly TRBD1 on 6 matching bases. In germline, CDR1 is DFQATT, CDR2 SNEGSKA (reference sequence). This CDR3 spans 14 amino acids. Trimming removed 3 bases at V and 5 bases at J, with 13 bases between. In DNA form, the CDR3 reads TGCAGTGCTAGCCAGGGGATTGGGAATGAAAAACTGTTTTTT. It codes for CSASQGIGNEKLFF.

The rearrangement joins TRBV20-1 to TRBJ2-2; 10 bases are a match to TRBD1. The CDR3 has 15 amino acids. V was clipped by 6 bases and J by 2 bases; unmatched bases: 6. The germline V gene encodes CDR1 DFQATT and CDR2 SNEGSKA (reference sequence). The CDR3 reads CSAVGTGVNTGELFF. The CDR3 coding sequence is TGCAGTGCCGTAGGGACAGGGGTAAACACCGGGGAGCTGTTTTTT.

CDR3: CASSQRRSSTDTQYF. DNA of the CDR3: TGCGCCAGCAGCCAACGACGGTCTAGCACAGATACGCAGTATTTT. This chain joins TRBV4-1 and TRBJ2-3; no clear D gene. The CDR3 consists of 15 residues. The V end was cut by 2 bases, the J end by 0 bases, with 9 bases between. Germline CDR1 reads MGHRA; CDR2 reads YSYEKL.